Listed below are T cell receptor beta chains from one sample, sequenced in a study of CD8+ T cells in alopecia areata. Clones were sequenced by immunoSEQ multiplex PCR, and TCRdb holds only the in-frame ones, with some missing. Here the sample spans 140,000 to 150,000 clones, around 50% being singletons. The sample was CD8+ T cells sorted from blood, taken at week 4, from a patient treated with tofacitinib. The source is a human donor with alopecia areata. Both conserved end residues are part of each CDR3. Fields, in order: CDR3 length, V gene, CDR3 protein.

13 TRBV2 CASSTVYQETQYF
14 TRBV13 CASSYPGLIYEQYF
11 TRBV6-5 CASSSGAEAFF
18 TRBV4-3 CASSQVPFGGAEDGEQYF
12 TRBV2 CASTIMNTEAFF
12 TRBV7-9 CASSLGHKPQHF
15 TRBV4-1 CASTPGPGPYNEQFF
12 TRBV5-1 CASSLYQETQYF
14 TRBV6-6 CASSLQTVSYGYTF
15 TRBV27 CASSWDRGRNYGYTF
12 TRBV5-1 CASPNGTDTQYF
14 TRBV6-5 CASSLGQGAYEQYF
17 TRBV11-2 CASSLEWAGGPTDTQYF
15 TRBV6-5 CASSQGLAGEDTQYF
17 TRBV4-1 CASSQAGAGWPSYEQYF
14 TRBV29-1 CSVSQGSDREKLFF
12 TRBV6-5 CASSDRGTEAFF
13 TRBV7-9 CASSLRGGYGYTF
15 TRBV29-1 CSVGLRSTNTGELFF
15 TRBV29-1 CSVEDGAGGSYEQYF
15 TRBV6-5 CASTILAGDTDTQYF
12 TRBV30 CACLQGILGYTF
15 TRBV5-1 CASSLAKKPSYEQYF
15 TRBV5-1 CASSFFGGPYNEQFF
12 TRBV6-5 CASSYPPNEQFF
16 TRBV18 CASSPREGASTDTQYF